The sequence of this TCR beta chain was determined in a study of blood T cell repertoires in COVID-19. Across the whole study: Donors in the United States, Italy and Spain gave samples during acute or convalescent COVID-19. T cells, B-cell-depleted T cells, or PBMCs provided the cDNA or gDNA that served as material.

The CDR3 is 13 residues long. V lost 5 bases and J lost 4, with 11 bases in between. Sequencing used immunoSEQ multiplex PCR; TCRdb keeps in-frame clones, though not all of them. The repertoire holds about 360,000 clones, with around 86% as singletons. The origin of this receptor is a human donor in a cohort sampled during active COVID-19. Specimen: peripheral blood. This sequence joins TRBV12-3 or TRBV12-4 and TRBJ1-2, with D perhaps TRBD1 (6 bases). The CDR3 is CASSRTAAYGYTF. CDR3 nucleotide sequence: TGTGCCAGCAGTCGGACAGCAGCCTATGGCTACACCTTC.